This TCR beta chain originates from a study of OX40 agonist ivuxolimab in advanced cancers. Study-level information: The drug used for patients, ivuxolimab, was an agonistic anti-OX40 (CD134) antibody. From about 23 to 85 years was the age range, with a mean of around 56 years, and approximately 80% were male. Whole-study results and caveats: CD4+ and CD8+ blood T cells expanded clonally by week 6 at 0.1 to 3.0 mg/kg. In general, CD8+ T cells held more expanded clones than CD4+ did, on average.

The CDR3 totals 15 residues. Trimming stripped 4 bases from V and 2 bases from J, with 16 bases between. Germline V CDR1 and CDR2: SGHRS, YFSETQ. Remarks on this clone: Its antigen is still unknown.

The method was immunoSEQ multiplex PCR; TCRdb's version includes in-frame clones alone and lacks a portion of them. The sample yields some 54,000 clones, roughly four fifths seen once. The source of this sequence is an adult with an advanced solid tumor such as melanoma, head and neck, liver or kidney cancer. The input for sequencing was CD4+ or CD8+ T cells sorted from blood, taken in a trial of the OX40 agonist ivuxolimab. The V and J genes are TRBV5-1 and TRBJ2-7; D is perhaps TRBD1 (6 bases). Written as DNA, the CDR3 is TGCGCCAGCAGCACCTTATCAGGGGATACCTACGAGCAGTACTTC. Encoded protein: CASSTLSGDTYEQYF. The full variable domain, with the rest looked up from reference TRBV5-1 and TRBJ2-7, is KAGVTQTPRYLIKTRGQQVTLSCSPISGHRSVSWYQQTPGQGLQFLFEYFSETQRNKGNFPGRFSGRQFSNSRSEMNVSTLELGDSALYLCASSTLSGDTYEQYFGPGTRLTVT.